This T cell receptor beta chain was documented in a study of shared clonotypes between healthy human individuals. As for the study in general: Each donor contributed plates that comprised three CD4 naive, three CD4 memory, two CD8 naive and one CD8 memory.

Germline values: CDR1 GTSNPN, CDR2 SVGIG (reference sequence). Trimming shortened V by 0 bases and J by 5 bases, and 13 bases separated the two germline ends. The CDR3 runs 14 residues. The assay ran at deep level. Libraries were prepared by immunoSEQ multiplex PCR; TCRdb keeps only in-frame clonotypes and omits some of them. The sample includes more than 2 million clones, roughly 96% seen only once; the top ten take around 0.13%. A CD45RA+ naive subset and a CD45RA-negative memory subset were split from CD4+ cells. The chain joins TRBV30 to TRBJ1-1; D is possibly TRBD1 (5 bases). The TCR comes from a man aged 18 to 30 in good health. The sample was naive CD4+ T cells sorted from blood. Subset reported: CD45RA+ positively selected. The CDR3 nucleotides read TGTGCCTGGAGTGTAACCAGGGAGGGTACTGAAGCTTTCTTT. Translation: CAWSVTREGTEAFF.